These T cell receptor beta chains were read from a single sample in a study of cytomegalovirus exposure and HLA in healthy donors. TCRdb's table, derived via immunoSEQ multiplex PCR, lists solely in-frame clones and lacks some. The sample holds under 300,000 clones; 84% are singletons and the top ten take approximately 2%. Source material: PBMCs. Receptors were obtained from a woman in her thirties or forties in good health and CMV-seropositive. The CDR3 runs from the conserved cysteine through the conserved F or W. D genes are given only for firm matches. The size of a clone is reported for some rows only, either as once, few or many, or as a class for expanded clones.

clone size | J gene | V gene | D gene | CDR3 protein | CDR3 DNA
NA | TRBJ2-7 | TRBV6-1 | NA | CASRADYEQYF | TGTGCTTCGAGAGCGGATTACGAGCAGTACTTC
once | TRBJ2-4 | TRBV19 | TRBD1 | CASMQGVGTKNIQYF | TGTGCCAGTATGCAGGGGGTGGGGACCAAAAACATTCAGTACTTC
NA | TRBJ2-7 | TRBV18 | TRBD1 | CASSPGQGVTYEQYF | TGTGCCAGCTCACCTGGACAGGGGGTTACCTACGAGCAGTACTTC
NA | TRBJ2-5 | TRBV11-2 | TRBD2 | CASSLRTSGNLRETQYF | TGTGCCAGCAGCTTACGGACTAGCGGTAACCTACGAGAGACCCAGTACTTC
NA | TRBJ2-7 | TRBV9 | NA | CASSVSSAPTHEQYF | TGTGCCAGCAGCGTATCGTCTGCGCCGACACACGAGCAGTACTTC
NA | TRBJ2-2 | TRBV13 | NA | CASSRQTGANTGELFF | TGTGCCAGCAGCCGACAGACAGGCGCGAACACCGGGGAGCTGTTTTTT
once | TRBJ1-2 | TRBV27 | NA | CASTQHGTTDLYGYTF | TGTGCCAGCACCCAACACGGAACCACAGACCTTTATGGCTACACCTTC
NA | TRBJ1-6 | TRBV5-1 | TRBD1 | CASSLERTGAGNSPLHF | TGCGCCAGCAGCTTGGAGCGGACAGGGGCTGGAAATTCACCCCTCCACTTT
once | TRBJ2-1 | TRBV9 | TRBD1 | CASSVGTEIYNEQFF | TGTGCCAGCAGCGTCGGGACAGAGATCTACAATGAGCAGTTCTTC
NA | TRBJ2-7 | TRBV4-3 | NA | CASSQEIRGSYEQYF | TGCGCCAGCAGCCAAGAGATCCGCGGATCCTACGAGCAGTACTTC
NA | TRBJ2-7 | TRBV5-6 | TRBD2 | CASSFDSGSYEQYF | TGTGCCAGCAGCTTTGATAGCGGGAGTTACGAGCAGTACTTC
NA | TRBJ1-1 | TRBV5-1 | TRBD1 | CASSLRTGAGVNTEAFF | TGCGCCAGCAGCCTTCGGACAGGGGCCGGGGTGAACACTGAAGCTTTCTTT
once | TRBJ1-1 | TRBV6-1 | TRBD1 | CASRTTGGAEAFF | TGTGCCAGCAGGACGACAGGGGGCGCTGAAGCTTTCTTT
NA | TRBJ1-1 | TRBV11-3 | TRBD1 | CASSRQGGTEAFF | TGTGCCAGCAGCCGACAGGGGGGGACTGAAGCTTTCTTT
once | TRBJ2-5 | TRBV7-2 | NA | CASSETLTGDQETQYF | TGTGCCAGCAGCGAAACGCTTACAGGAGATCAAGAGACCCAGTACTTC
NA | TRBJ2-7 | TRBV5-5 | NA | CASSLESSLFYEQYF | TGTGCCAGCAGCTTGGAGAGCTCCCTTTTCTACGAGCAGTACTTC